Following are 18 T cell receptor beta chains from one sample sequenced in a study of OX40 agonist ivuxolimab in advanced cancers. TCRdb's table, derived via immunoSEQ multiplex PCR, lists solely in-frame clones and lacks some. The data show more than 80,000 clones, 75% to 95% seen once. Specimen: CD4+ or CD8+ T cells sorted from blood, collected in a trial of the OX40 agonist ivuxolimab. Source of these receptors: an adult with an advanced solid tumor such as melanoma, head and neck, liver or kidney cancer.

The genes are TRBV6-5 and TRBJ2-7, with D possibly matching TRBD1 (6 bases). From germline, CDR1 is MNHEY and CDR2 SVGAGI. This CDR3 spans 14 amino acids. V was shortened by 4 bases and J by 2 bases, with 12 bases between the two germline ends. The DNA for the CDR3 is TGTGCCAGCAGTTTCAGGGGTCCCACCTACGAGCAGTACTTC. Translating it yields CASSFRGPTYEQYF.

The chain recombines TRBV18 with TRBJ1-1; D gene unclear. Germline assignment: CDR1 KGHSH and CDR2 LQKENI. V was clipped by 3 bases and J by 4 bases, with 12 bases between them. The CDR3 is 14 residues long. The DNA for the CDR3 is TGTGCCAGCTCACCGACGGAAACGGGCACTGAAGCTTTCTTT. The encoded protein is CASSPTETGTEAFF.

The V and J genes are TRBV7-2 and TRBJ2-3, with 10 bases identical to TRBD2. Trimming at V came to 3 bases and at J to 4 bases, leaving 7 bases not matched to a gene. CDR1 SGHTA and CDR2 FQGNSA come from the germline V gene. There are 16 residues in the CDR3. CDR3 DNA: TGTGCCAGCAGCTTTATAGCGGGAGGTGTTCCAGATACGCAGTATTTT. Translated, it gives CASSFIAGGVPDTQYF.

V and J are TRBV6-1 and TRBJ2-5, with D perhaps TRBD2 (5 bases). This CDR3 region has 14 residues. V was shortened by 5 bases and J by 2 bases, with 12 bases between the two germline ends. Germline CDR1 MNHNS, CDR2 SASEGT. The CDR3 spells CASSPGGGQETQYF. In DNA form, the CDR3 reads TGTGCCAGCAGTCCCGGTGGAGGTCAAGAGACCCAGTACTTC.

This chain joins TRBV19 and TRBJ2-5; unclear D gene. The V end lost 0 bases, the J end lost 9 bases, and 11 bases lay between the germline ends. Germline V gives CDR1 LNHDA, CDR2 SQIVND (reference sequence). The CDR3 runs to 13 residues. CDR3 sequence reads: CASSIDLESAQYF. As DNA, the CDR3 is TGTGCCAGTAGTATAGACCTGGAAAGCGCCCAGTACTTC. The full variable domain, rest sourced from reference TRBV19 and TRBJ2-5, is DGGITQSPKYLFRKEGQNVTLSCEQNLNHDAMYWYRQDPGQGLRLIYYSQIVNDFQKGDIAEGYSVSREKKESFPLTVTSAQKNPTAFYLCASSIDLESAQYFGPGTRLLVL.

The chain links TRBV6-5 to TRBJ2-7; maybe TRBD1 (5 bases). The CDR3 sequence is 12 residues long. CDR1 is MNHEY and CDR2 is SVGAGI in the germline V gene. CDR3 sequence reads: CATSQATYEQYF. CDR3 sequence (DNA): TGTGCAACGTCACAGGCAACCTACGAGCAGTACTTC.

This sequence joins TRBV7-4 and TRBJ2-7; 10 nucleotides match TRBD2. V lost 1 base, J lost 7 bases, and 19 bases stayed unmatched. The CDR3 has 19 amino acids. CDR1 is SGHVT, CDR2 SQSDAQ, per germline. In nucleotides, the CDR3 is TGTGCCAGCAGCTTAGGGACTAGCGGCAGACGAGGTTGCATCCCGGAGCAGTACTTC. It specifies CASSLGTSGRRGCIPEQYF.

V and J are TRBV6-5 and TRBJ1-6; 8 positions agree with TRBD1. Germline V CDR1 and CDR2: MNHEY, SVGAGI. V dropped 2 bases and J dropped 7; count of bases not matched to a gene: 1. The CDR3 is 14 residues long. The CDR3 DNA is TGTGCCAGCAGTTACCGGGACAGGAATTCACCCCTCCACTTT. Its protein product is CASSYRDRNSPLHF.

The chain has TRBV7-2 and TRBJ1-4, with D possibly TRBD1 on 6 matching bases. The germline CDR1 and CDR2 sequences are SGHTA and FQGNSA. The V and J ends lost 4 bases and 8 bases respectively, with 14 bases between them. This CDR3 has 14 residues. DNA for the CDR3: TGTGCCAGCAGCTCCGGACAGCCCGGGGAAAAACTGTTTTTT. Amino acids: CASSSGQPGEKLFF. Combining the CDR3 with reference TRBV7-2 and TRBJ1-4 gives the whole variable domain GAGVSQSPSNKVTEKGKDVELRCDPISGHTALYWYRQSLGQGLEFLIYFQGNSAPDKSGLPSDRFSAERTGGSVSTLTIQRTQQEDSAVYLCASSSGQPGEKLFFGSGTQLSVL.

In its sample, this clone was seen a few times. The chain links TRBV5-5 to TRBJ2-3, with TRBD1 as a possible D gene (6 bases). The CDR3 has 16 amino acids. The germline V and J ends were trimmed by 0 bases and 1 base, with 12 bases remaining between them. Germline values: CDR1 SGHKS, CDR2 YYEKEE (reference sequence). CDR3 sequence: CASSLGGGAGTDTQYF. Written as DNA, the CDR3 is TGTGCCAGCAGCTTGGGAGGGGGAGCGGGCACAGATACGCAGTATTTT.

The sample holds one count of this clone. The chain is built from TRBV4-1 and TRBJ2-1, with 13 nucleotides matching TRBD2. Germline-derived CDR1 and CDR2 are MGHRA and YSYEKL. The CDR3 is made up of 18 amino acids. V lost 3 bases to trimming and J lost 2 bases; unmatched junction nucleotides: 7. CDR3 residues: CASSHRTSGRGAYNEQFF. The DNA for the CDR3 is TGCGCCAGCAGCCACAGGACTAGCGGGAGAGGTGCCTACAATGAGCAGTTCTTC.

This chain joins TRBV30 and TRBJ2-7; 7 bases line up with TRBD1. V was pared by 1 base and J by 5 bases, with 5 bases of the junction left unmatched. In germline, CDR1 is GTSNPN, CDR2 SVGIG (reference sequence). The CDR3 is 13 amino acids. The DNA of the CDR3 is TGTGCCTGGAGTGGAAACAGGGGCAACGAGCAGTACTTC. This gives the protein CAWSGNRGNEQYF.

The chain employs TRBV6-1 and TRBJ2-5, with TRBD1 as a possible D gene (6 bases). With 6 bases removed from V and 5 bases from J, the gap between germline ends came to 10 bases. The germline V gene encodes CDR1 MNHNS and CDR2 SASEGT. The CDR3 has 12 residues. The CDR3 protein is CASRDSAETQYF. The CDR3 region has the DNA TGTGCCAGCAGGGACAGTGCTGAGACCCAGTACTTC.

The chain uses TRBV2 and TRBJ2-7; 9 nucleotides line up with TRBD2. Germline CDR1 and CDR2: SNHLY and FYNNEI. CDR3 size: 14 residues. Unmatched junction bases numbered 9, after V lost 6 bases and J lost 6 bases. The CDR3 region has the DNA TGTGCCAGCAGCGACCGCGGACTAGCGAGCGAGCAGTACTTC. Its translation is CASSDRGLASEQYF.

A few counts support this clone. CDR3 sequence reads: CSVVDGDTEAFF. As DNA, the CDR3 is TGCAGCGTCGTTGACGGAGACACTGAAGCTTTCTTT. V usage is TRBV29-1 and J usage is TRBJ1-1; no reliable D call. Trimming left V 6 bases short and J 3 bases short, with 11 bases between. The CDR3 has 12 amino acids. Germline V gene data show CDR1 as SQVTM and CDR2 as ANQGSEA.

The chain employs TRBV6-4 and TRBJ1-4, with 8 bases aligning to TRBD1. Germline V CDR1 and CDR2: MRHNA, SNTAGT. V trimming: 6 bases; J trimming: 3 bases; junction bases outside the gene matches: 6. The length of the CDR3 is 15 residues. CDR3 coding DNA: TGTGCCAGCAGCCCCGGACAGGGACCTAATGAAAAACTGTTTTTT. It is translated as CASSPGQGPNEKLFF.

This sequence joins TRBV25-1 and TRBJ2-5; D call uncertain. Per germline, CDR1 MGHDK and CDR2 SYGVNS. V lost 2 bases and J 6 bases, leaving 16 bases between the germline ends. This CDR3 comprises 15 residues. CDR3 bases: TGTGCCAGCAGTGAAGGTATATGGCAGGTCAAGACCCAGTACTTC. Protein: CASSEGIWQVKTQYF.

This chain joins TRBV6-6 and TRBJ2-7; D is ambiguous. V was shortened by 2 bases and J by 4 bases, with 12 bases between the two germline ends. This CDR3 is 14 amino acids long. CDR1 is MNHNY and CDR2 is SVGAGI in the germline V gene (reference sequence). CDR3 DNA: TGTGCCAGCAGTTACGTCGGTAGCAGGTACGAGCAGTACTTC. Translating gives CASSYVGSRYEQYF.